A selection of T cell receptor beta chains follows, all from one sample in a study of vaccination effects on CD4 cells after COVID-19. These TCRs' antigens remain unknown. The table came from immunoSEQ multiplex PCR; TCRdb's copy has only in-frame clones and leaves some out. Among tens of thousands of clones listed, approximately 72% were seen once. Sequences were derived from CD4+ T cells from PBMCs cultured without peptide, sampled before COVID-19 vaccination. The origin of the receptors is a human donor who had a prior SARS-CoV-2 infection. Each CDR3 is given without its conserved first and last residue. Fields, in order: J gene, V gene, CDR3 protein.

J gene: TRBJ1-2; V gene: TRBV27; CDR3 protein: ASSLGGLPYGYT
J gene: TRBJ2-6; V gene: TRBV5-4; CDR3 protein: ASGTGVAGANVLT
J gene: TRBJ2-2; V gene: TRBV5-1; CDR3 protein: ASSSRLADGELF
J gene: TRBJ1-1; V gene: TRBV11-3; CDR3 protein: ASSLALRYTEAF
J gene: TRBJ2-5; V gene: TRBV6-5; CDR3 protein: ASRVGSGRSSTQY
J gene: TRBJ1-1; V gene: TRBV7-6; CDR3 protein: ASSLTENTEAF
J gene: TRBJ1-1; V gene: TRBV3-1/TRBV3-2; CDR3 protein: ASSRHREGTEAF
J gene: TRBJ1-1; V gene: TRBV9; CDR3 protein: ASSVTPTGPLIGTEAF
J gene: TRBJ1-5; V gene: TRBV7-9; CDR3 protein: ASSLGDQPQH
J gene: TRBJ2-3; V gene: TRBV19; CDR3 protein: ASSGGGYTDTQY
J gene: TRBJ2-3; V gene: TRBV5-1; CDR3 protein: ASSSLYGDTQY
J gene: TRBJ2-2; V gene: TRBV7-9; CDR3 protein: ASSLRLAGSPGELF
J gene: TRBJ2-7; V gene: TRBV5-6; CDR3 protein: ASSTPVGPSPRSYEQY
J gene: TRBJ2-1; V gene: TRBV18; CDR3 protein: ASSPLTGTGNDEQF
J gene: TRBJ1-3; V gene: TRBV5-8; CDR3 protein: ASSLLGTGSGNTIY
J gene: TRBJ2-2; V gene: TRBV9; CDR3 protein: ASSVTSTATGELF
J gene: TRBJ1-6; V gene: TRBV19; CDR3 protein: ASSIGKDSPLH
J gene: TRBJ2-5; V gene: TRBV12-5; CDR3 protein: ASSWQGQETQY
J gene: TRBJ2-2; V gene: TRBV5-1; CDR3 protein: ASSSPAGENTGELF
J gene: TRBJ1-3; V gene: TRBV2; CDR3 protein: ASSEDRDENTIY
J gene: TRBJ2-3; V gene: TRBV6-5; CDR3 protein: ASRLAGGQDTQY
J gene: TRBJ2-3; V gene: TRBV7-2; CDR3 protein: ASSMRDYWSTQY
J gene: TRBJ2-1; V gene: TRBV9; CDR3 protein: ASSVDGTSYNEQF
J gene: TRBJ2-7; V gene: TRBV5-4; CDR3 protein: ASSKTTGTPSYEQY